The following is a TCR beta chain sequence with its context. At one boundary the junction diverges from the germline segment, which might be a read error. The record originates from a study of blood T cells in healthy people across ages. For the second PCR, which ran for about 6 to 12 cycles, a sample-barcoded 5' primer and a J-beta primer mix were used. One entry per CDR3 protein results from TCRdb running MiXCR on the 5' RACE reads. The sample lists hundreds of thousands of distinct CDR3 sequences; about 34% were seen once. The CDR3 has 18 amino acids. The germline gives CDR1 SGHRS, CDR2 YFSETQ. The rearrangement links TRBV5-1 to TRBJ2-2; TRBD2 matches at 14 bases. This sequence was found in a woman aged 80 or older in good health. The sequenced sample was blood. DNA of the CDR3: TGCGCCAGCAGCTTGGAACCCGGGACTAGCGGGGGTACAGGGGAGCGGTTTTTT. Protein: CASSLEPGTSGGTGERFF. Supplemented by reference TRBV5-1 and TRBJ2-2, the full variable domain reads KAGVTQTPRYLIKTRGQQVTLSCSPISGHRSVSWYQQTPGQGLQFLFEYFSETQRNKGNFPGRFSGRQFSNSRSEMNVSTLELGDSALYLCASSLEPGTSGGTGERFFGEGSRLTVL.